These 16 T cell receptor beta chains originate from one sample sequenced in a study of PD-L1 blockade in urothelial cancer. Time point in this sample: peripheral blood 6 weeks after treatment start. Sequenced by immunoSEQ multiplex PCR; TCRdb stores in-frame clones only, minus some. The repertoire holds around 110,000 clones, less than 95% seen once, with around 4% in the top ten. Sample: PBMCs, taken around atezolizumab (anti-PD-L1) treatment. The receptors shown here come from a man in his sixties with urothelial cancer.

The gene calls are TRBV11-2 and TRBJ1-3, with D possibly TRBD1 on 5 matching bases. This CDR3 has 18 residues. V was pared by 1 base and J by 0 bases, with 16 bases between. Per germline, CDR1 SGHAT and CDR2 FQNNGV. CDR3 coding DNA: TGTGCCAGCAGCTTAGTACTGATGACAGCACACTCTGGAAACACCATATATTTT. It translates to CASSLVLMTAHSGNTIYF. The complete variable domain, with remaining parts taken from reference TRBV11-2 and TRBJ1-3, reads EAGVAQSPRYKIIEKRQSVAFWCNPISGHATLYWYQQILGQGPKLLIQFQNNGVVDDSQLPKDRFSAERLKGVDSTLKIQPAKLEDSAVYLCASSLVLMTAHSGNTIYFGEGSWLTVV.

The chain links TRBV30 to TRBJ2-5; D might be TRBD1 (6 bases). The germline gives CDR1 GTSNPN, CDR2 SVGIG (reference sequence). Trimming took 3 bases from V and 4 from J, leaving 12 bases between them. The CDR3 totals 13 residues. The CDR3 loop reads CAWSPGASETQYF. CDR3 DNA: TGTGCCTGGAGCCCAGGGGCGTCAGAGACCCAGTACTTC.

The chain combines TRBV7-9 with TRBJ1-1; D is ambiguous. Trimming took off 1 base at V and 1 base at J, with 10 bases between the two ends. The CDR3 is 15 residues long. Germline assignment: CDR1 SEHNR and CDR2 FQNEAQ (reference sequence). This CDR3 reads CASSLGAVSNTEAFF. The CDR3 nucleotides read TGTGCCAGCAGCTTAGGGGCAGTGTCGAACACTGAAGCTTTCTTT.

This rearrangement joins TRBV15 to TRBJ2-3; 9 bases agree with TRBD2. J gave up 0 bases and V 3 bases, and 4 bases lay outside the gene matches. The CDR3 totals 16 residues. Looked up from germline, CDR1 is LNHNV and CDR2 is YYDKDF (reference sequence). The CDR3 reads CATSSRLAESTDTQYF. In nucleotides, the CDR3 is TGTGCCACCAGCAGTAGACTAGCGGAGAGCACAGATACGCAGTATTTT.

The V and J genes are TRBV5-4 and TRBJ2-5; D perhaps matches TRBD2 (8 bases). CDR3 length equals 15 residues. Per the germline V gene, CDR1 is SGHNT and CDR2 is YYREEE (reference sequence). V gave up 4 bases and J gave up 5 bases, with 18 bases separating them. The chain's CDR3 is CASSPSGGGAETQYF. CDR3 nucleotide sequence: TGTGCCAGCAGCCCCTCGGGAGGGGGCGCGGAGACCCAGTACTTC.

The rearrangement joins TRBV5-5 to TRBJ2-2, with 9 bases that match TRBD1. CDR1 is SGHKS, CDR2 YYEKEE, per germline (reference sequence). Trimming cost V 5 bases and J 2 bases; bases outside gene matches: 4. CDR3 length equals 15 residues. CDR3: CASRYRGPNTGELFF. Here the CDR3 DNA reads TGTGCCAGCAGATACAGGGGGCCCAACACCGGGGAGCTGTTTTTT.

V usage is TRBV6-1 and J usage is TRBJ2-1; 8 nucleotides match TRBD2. CDR1 is MNHNS and CDR2 is SASEGT in the germline V gene. CDR3 length equals 15 residues. V lost 1 base to trimming and J lost 9 bases; unmatched junction nucleotides: 8. The CDR3 nucleotides read TGTGCCAGCAGTGAAGAAAGCGGGGGATATGTTGAGCAGTTCTTC. It translates to CASSEESGGYVEQFF.

Details on this clone: One end of the junction is discordant with germline, which a read error may explain. The V and J genes are TRBV7-7 and TRBJ2-7, with TRBD1 matching over 7 bases. This CDR3 is 14 amino acids long. CDR1 and CDR2 from the germline V gene are SSHAT and FNYEAQ (reference sequence). This CDR3 is CASSRDRESYEQYF. CDR3 DNA sequence: TGTGCTAGCAGCAGGGACAGAGAATCCTACGAGCAGTACTTC.

V is TRBV27 and J is TRBJ2-7; D remains ambiguous. V was trimmed by 1 base and J by 9 bases, leaving 7 bases between them. The CDR3 has 11 residues. Germline CDR1 and CDR2: MNHEY and SMNVEV (reference sequence). This chain's CDR3 is CASSLWPGQYF. CDR3 bases: TGTGCCAGCAGTTTATGGCCAGGGCAGTACTTC.

Turning to this clone: The same CDR3 can be traced to other DNA sequences in this sample. The chain couples TRBV9 to TRBJ1-4, with 7 bases identical to TRBD1. The trim removed 3 bases at V and 0 bases at J, leaving 2 bases unmatched. Germline V gives CDR1 SGDLS, CDR2 YYNGEE. The CDR3 sequence is 15 residues long. In DNA, the CDR3 is TGTGCCAGCAGCGCCACAGGGGCAACTAATGAAAAACTGTTTTTT. Residues: CASSATGATNEKLFF. The entire variable domain, with the rest obtained from reference TRBV9 and TRBJ1-4, is as follows: DSGVTQTPKHLITATGQRVTLRCSPRSGDLSVYWYQQSLDQGLQFLIQYYNGEERAKGNILERFSAQQFPDLHSELNLSSLELGDSALYFCASSATGATNEKLFFGSGTQLSVL.

The chain combines TRBV5-6 with TRBJ2-3; D ambiguous. The V and J ends lost 1 base and 0 bases respectively, with 6 bases between them. From germline, CDR1 is SGHDT and CDR2 YYEEEE. The CDR3 consists of 14 residues. CDR3 amino acids: CASSLQASTDTQYF. The CDR3 DNA reads TGTGCCAGCAGCTTGCAGGCAAGCACAGATACGCAGTATTTT.

The CDR3 sequence: CASRAQAFSYNSPLHF. The CDR3 coding sequence is TGTGCCAGCAGGGCACAGGCGTTCTCCTATAATTCACCCCTCCACTTT. This chain uses TRBV2 with TRBJ1-6, with a possible D match to TRBD1 (5 bases). This CDR3 region has 16 residues. V gave up 6 bases and J gave up 0 bases, with 12 bases separating them. Germline assignment: CDR1 SNHLY and CDR2 FYNNEI.

The gene calls are TRBV6-1 and TRBJ2-7, with D hard to call. This CDR3 is built from 12 residues. Trimming took 6 bases from V and 1 from J, leaving 7 bases between them. Germline CDR1 and CDR2: MNHNS and SASEGT. Written as DNA, the CDR3 is TGTGCCAGCAGGGAGCCATCCTACGAGCAGTACTTC. Translated, it gives CASREPSYEQYF.

V is TRBV6-1 and J is TRBJ1-2; D unresolved. CDR3 size: 13 residues. Germline V gene lookup returns CDR1 MNHNS and CDR2 SASEGT. The V end lost 8 bases, the J end lost 6 bases, and 16 bases lay between the germline ends. CDR3 DNA: TGTGCCAGCGTCAGGATTTGGGGAGATGGCTACACCTTC. This translates into CASVRIWGDGYTF.

The chain couples TRBV18 to TRBJ2-3; D is perhaps TRBD2 (5 bases). The CDR3 length is 17 residues. Germline lookup yields CDR1 KGHSH and CDR2 LQKENI. V lost 2 bases and J 2 bases, leaving 17 bases between the germline ends. Written as DNA, the CDR3 is TGTGCCAGCTCACCATCCGGGCGGGCCCAGCCCACAGATACGCAGTATTTT. Protein sequence: CASSPSGRAQPTDTQYF.

The chain combines TRBV28 with TRBJ2-3; D gene ambiguous. Trimming pared 6 bases from V and 2 bases from J, leaving 9 bases between. This CDR3 contains 13 residues. Germline-derived CDR1 and CDR2 are MDHEN and SYDVKM. The CDR3 DNA sequence: TGTGCCAGCAGAAAAGCCACCACAGATACGCAGTATTTT. It translates to CASRKATTDTQYF.